The 24 T cell receptor beta chains below were found in one sample sequenced in a study of blood T cell repertoires in COVID-19. Libraries were prepared by immunoSEQ multiplex PCR; TCRdb keeps only in-frame clonotypes and omits some of them. The sample shows about 250,000 clones, 65% to 90% of them seen only once. Sequenced input: PBMCs or T cells enriched from blood (not recorded which). These receptors all come from a man aged 40-49 years who had recovered from COVID-19.

The rearrangement joins TRBV5-4 to TRBJ2-3; tentatively, D is TRBD2 (5 bases). Germline V lookup: CDR1 SGHNT, CDR2 YYREEE (reference sequence). This CDR3 contains 16 residues. V was pared by 3 bases and J by 2 bases, with 16 bases between. The CDR3 nucleotides are TGTGCCAGCAGCTCCCTCCGGGCGGGCCTCACAGATACGCAGTATTTT. This gives the protein CASSSLRAGLTDTQYF.

This clone was picked up one time. The chain recombines TRBV10-3 with TRBJ1-6; tentatively, D is TRBD1 (6 bases). The germline CDR1 and CDR2 sequences are ENHRY and SYGVKD. Trimming stripped 5 bases from V and 7 bases from J, with 15 bases between. This CDR3 is built from 15 residues. The CDR3 nucleotides read TGTGCCATCAGTCAACAGGGAATAGGAAATTCACCCCTCCACTTT. This encodes CAISQQGIGNSPLHF.

CDR3 nucleotide sequence: TGTGCCAGCAGCACGTACCGGGACTATGGCTACACCTTC. Translated, it gives CASSTYRDYGYTF. V usage is TRBV14 and J usage is TRBJ1-2; D ambiguous. Per germline, CDR1 SGHDN and CDR2 FVKESK. Trimming pared 5 bases from V and 3 bases from J, leaving 10 bases between. The CDR3 loop spans 13 amino acids.

The chain carries TRBV28 and TRBJ2-7; no clear D. This CDR3 spans 15 amino acids. V was cut by 7 bases and J by 0 bases, with 16 bases left in between. Germline lookup yields CDR1 MDHEN and CDR2 SYDVKM. In nucleotides, the CDR3 is TGTGCCAGCATATCCACAGTGAAGAGCTCCTACGAGCAGTACTTC. The encoded protein is CASISTVKSSYEQYF.

J is TRBJ1-1 and V is TRBV7-3, with D uncertain. The CDR3 totals 13 residues. The germline gives CDR1 SGHTA, CDR2 FQGTGA. The germline V and J ends were trimmed by 4 bases and 1 base, with 7 bases remaining between them. CDR3 sequence: CASSSGANTEAFF. CDR3 in DNA: TGTGCCAGCAGCTCGGGAGCGAACACTGAAGCTTTCTTT. Filled out from reference TRBV7-3 and TRBJ1-1, the complete variable domain reads GAGVSQTPSNKVTEKGKYVELRCDPISGHTALYWYRQSLGQGPEFLIYFQGTGAADDSGLPNDRFFAVRPEGSVSTLKIQRTERGDSAVYLCASSSGANTEAFFGQGTRLTVV.

This clone appeared once. The chain has TRBV5-1 and TRBJ2-2; D call uncertain. V was trimmed by 0 bases and J by 6 bases, leaving 9 bases between them. From germline, CDR1 is SGHRS and CDR2 YFSETQ. The CDR3 is made up of 14 amino acids. The CDR3 nucleotides read TGCGCCAGCAGCTTGGATACCACGGCCGGGGAGCTGTTTTTT. Amino acids: CASSLDTTAGELFF. The full variable domain, with the rest looked up from reference TRBV5-1 and TRBJ2-2, is KAGVTQTPRYLIKTRGQQVTLSCSPISGHRSVSWYQQTPGQGLQFLFEYFSETQRNKGNFPGRFSGRQFSNSRSEMNVSTLELGDSALYLCASSLDTTAGELFFGEGSRLTVL.

The chain has TRBV9 and TRBJ1-2; TRBD1 is a possible D gene (6 bases). In germline, CDR1 is SGDLS, CDR2 YYNGEE. V lost 0 bases and J 7 bases, leaving 13 bases between the germline ends. The CDR3 runs to 14 residues. CDR3 nucleotide sequence: TGTGCCAGCAGCGTAGATCGGGGGGCGCGTGGCTACACCTTC. This encodes CASSVDRGARGYTF.

The chain joins TRBV11-3 to TRBJ2-1; possibly TRBD1 for D (6 bases). The germline V gene has CDR1 SGHNT and CDR2 YENEEA. V was trimmed by 4 bases and J by 4 bases, leaving 11 bases between them. CDR3 length: 14 amino acids. The CDR3: CASSSRQVYNEQFF. CDR3 nucleotide sequence: TGTGCCAGCAGCTCCAGACAGGTATACAATGAGCAGTTCTTC.

The V call is TRBV11-3, the J call TRBJ2-3; TRBD2 agrees at 7 bases. CDR3 length: 15 residues. CDR1 and CDR2 from the germline V gene are SGHNT and YENEEA. V trimming: 6 bases; J trimming: 1 base; junction bases outside the gene matches: 7. The CDR3 loop reads CASSSSGVRTDTQYF. In DNA form, the CDR3 reads TGTGCCAGCAGTTCTAGCGGAGTTCGCACAGATACGCAGTATTTT.

This rearrangement joins TRBV6-2 or TRBV6-3 to TRBJ1-5, with no clear D. The germline CDR1 and CDR2 sequences are MNHEY and SVGEGT. CDR3 length: 13 amino acids. V lost 4 bases, J lost 1 base, and 5 bases lay in between. The CDR3 is CASSFESNQPQHF. CDR3 nucleotides: TGTGCCAGCAGTTTTGAGAGCAATCAGCCCCAGCATTTT.

The chain uses TRBV7-9 and TRBJ1-1; D uncertain. Germline CDR1 and CDR2: SEHNR and FQNEAQ (reference sequence). The CDR3 sequence is 14 residues long. Trimming cost V 2 bases and J 3 bases, with 10 bases left between them. The CDR3 sequence is CASSLTPPDTEAFF. DNA of the CDR3: TGTGCCAGCAGCTTAACCCCCCCGGACACTGAAGCTTTCTTT.

This clone was recorded a few times. The chain employs TRBV27 and TRBJ1-5, with TRBD1 identical over 10 bases. The junction had 2 bases not matched to a gene; V was cut back by 5 bases and J by 4 bases. The CDR3 covers 14 residues. The germline V gene has CDR1 MNHEY and CDR2 SMNVEV (reference sequence). CDR3 in DNA: TGTGCCAGCAGTGCGGGACAGGGGAATCAGCCCCAGCATTTT. This gives the protein CASSAGQGNQPQHF.

The rearrangement uses TRBV29-1 and TRBJ2-7; possible D gene TRBD1, 6 bases. V lost 6 bases, J lost 2 bases, and 14 bases lay in between. The CDR3 consists of 13 residues. Germline V CDR1 and CDR2: SQVTM, ANQGSEA. The CDR3 is CSVIGQITYEQYF. The CDR3 DNA follows: TGCAGCGTCATAGGACAGATTACCTACGAGCAGTACTTC.

This clone was recorded only once. This chain connects TRBV29-1 to TRBJ2-7; a weak D match, TRBD2 (5 bases). Germline CDR1 and CDR2: SQVTM and ANQGSEA. The CDR3 totals 15 residues. V was pared by 2 bases and J by 1 base, with 15 bases between. In nucleotides, the CDR3 is TGCAGCGTTGAATACCGGGGTGGAAGGTCCTACGAGCAGTACTTC. It is translated as CSVEYRGGRSYEQYF.

The V and J genes are TRBV27 and TRBJ2-1, with TRBD1 as a possible D gene (6 bases). CDR3 length: 16 amino acids. V lost 1 base to trimming and J lost 2 bases, with 12 bases between them. Germline V CDR1 and CDR2: MNHEY, SMNVEV (reference sequence). In DNA form, the CDR3 reads TGTGCCAGCAGTTTATGGAACAGGGTGGCCTACAATGAGCAGTTCTTC. Translation: CASSLWNRVAYNEQFF.

This clone has a single count. The chain combines TRBV6-5 with TRBJ1-5; TRBD1 agrees at 9 bases. Germline V gene lookup returns CDR1 MNHEY and CDR2 SVGAGI. This CDR3 has 14 residues. Trimming cost V 6 bases and J 5 bases; bases outside gene matches: 5. This chain's CDR3 is CASRMTGGDQPQHF. In DNA, the CDR3 is TGTGCCAGCAGGATGACAGGGGGGGATCAGCCCCAGCATTTT.

This clone was observed once. The V call is TRBV6-5, the J call TRBJ2-7, with a tentative D call TRBD1 (5 bases). V lost 7 bases and J lost 3, with 13 bases in between. Germline V gives CDR1 MNHEY, CDR2 SVGAGI. The CDR3 is 13 amino acids. The CDR3 DNA is TGTGCCAGCACTCCAAAGGGGAACTACGAGCAGTACTTC. Protein: CASTPKGNYEQYF.

The gene calls are TRBV28 and TRBJ1-2; D call uncertain. Trimming stripped 3 bases from V and 4 bases from J, with 12 bases between. The germline gives CDR1 MDHEN, CDR2 SYDVKM. CDR3 length: 14 amino acids. Here the CDR3 DNA reads TGTGCCAGCAGTTTTTTTGAAAGGAGCTATGGCTACACCTTC. Translated: CASSFFERSYGYTF.

The CDR3 sequence is CASSPGTARPYEQYF. In nucleotides, the CDR3 is TGCGCCAGCAGCCCGGGGACAGCGCGTCCCTACGAGCAGTACTTC. This chain uses TRBV5-1 with TRBJ2-7; 7 bases are a match to TRBD1. V shed 4 bases and J 2 bases; nucleotides not matched to a gene: 9. Germline CDR1 is SGHRS and CDR2 is YFSETQ. The CDR3 contains 15 residues.

The rearrangement joins TRBV28 to TRBJ2-1; 9 positions match TRBD2. This CDR3 region has 15 residues. Trimming took 5 bases from V and 6 from J; bases not matched to a gene: 8. CDR1 is MDHEN, CDR2 SYDVKM, per germline. The CDR3 DNA is TGTGCCAGCAGTCTGCCGGGACTAGCCGGCAATGAGCAGTTCTTC. Translating it yields CASSLPGLAGNEQFF.

The rearrangement uses TRBV18 and TRBJ1-6; 7 positions match TRBD1. This CDR3 region has 15 residues. CDR1 and CDR2 from the germline V gene are KGHSH and LQKENI. V was clipped by 2 bases and J by 10 bases; unmatched bases: 8. The CDR3 region is CASSPSTGDGSPLHF. The CDR3 DNA follows: TGTGCCAGCTCACCATCTACAGGGGACGGCTCACCCCTCCACTTT.

The J gene is TRBJ2-3, the V gene TRBV21-1; no check of the table's D call, TRBD1, against the DNA was made. TRBV21-1 represents a pseudogene. CDR3 size: 15 residues. CDR3 sequence reads: CASSKGQNNTDTQYF. The CDR3, as DNA: TGTGCCAGCAGCAAAGGTCAGAATAACACAGATACGCAGTATTTT.

V gene TRBV7-9 combines with J gene TRBJ2-1; 12 bases fit TRBD1. V was clipped by 5 bases and J by 9 bases; unmatched bases: 17. CDR1 is SEHNR, CDR2 FQNEAQ, per germline (reference sequence). The CDR3 loop spans 18 amino acids. The CDR3 region is CASSRTSGTGGFLGEQFF. The CDR3 bases are TGTGCCAGCAGCCGTACCTCCGGGACAGGGGGCTTCCTGGGTGAGCAGTTCTTC. The variable domain in full, completed from reference TRBV7-9 and TRBJ2-1, reads DTGVSQNPRHKITKRGQNVTFRCDPISEHNRLYWYRQTLGQGPEFLTYFQNEAQLEKSRLLSDRFSAERPKGSFSTLEIQRTEQGDSAMYLCASSRTSGTGGFLGEQFFGPGTRLTVL.

This clone was observed a few times. Other nucleotide sequences in the sample specify the same CDR3. The rearrangement joins TRBV24-1 to TRBJ1-5, with D hard to call. The CDR3 loop spans 12 amino acids. The germline V and J ends were trimmed by 2 bases and 5 bases, with 3 bases remaining between them. CDR1 is KGHDR and CDR2 is SFDVKD in the germline V gene. The CDR3 reads CATSDSDQPQHF. The DNA for the CDR3 is TGTGCCACCAGTGATTCCGATCAGCCCCAGCATTTT.